The T cell receptor beta chain under discussion was sequenced for a study of identifying expanded T cells in peripheral blood. Study-wide results and limits: Across healthy donors, higher total template counts meant significantly greater approximately 2-week count variance. Technical replicates showed approximately 1.2 changed clones; two weeks about 16.4; four weeks 19.

In this sample, this clone turned up once. What it binds is unknown. The germline V gene encodes CDR1 SEHNR and CDR2 FQNEAQ (reference sequence). The CDR3 consists of 15 residues. Trimming cost V 5 bases and J 5 bases; bases outside gene matches: 6. TCRdb's table, derived via immunoSEQ multiplex PCR, lists solely in-frame clones and lacks some. The table has 120,000 or so clones, 75% to 90% seen once. No infections or other immune events were documented during collection. Sequences were obtained from blood. V and J are TRBV7-9 and TRBJ2-7; TRBD2 aligns across 13 bases. This TCR was recovered from a person between 18 and 69 years old in good health. CDR3 sequence: CASSPTGTSGDEQYF. CDR3 coding DNA: TGTGCCAGCAGCCCGACCGGGACTAGCGGGGACGAGCAGTACTTC.